This is a list of T cell receptor beta chains from one sample in a study of shared clonotypes between healthy human individuals. Sequencing was performed with immunoSEQ multiplex PCR; in TCRdb, only in-frame clones are kept and a portion is missing. Among 950,000 to 1,200,000 clones, around 77% were seen once, and the ten largest hold about 0.89%. The sample comprised memory CD4+ T cells from PBMCs. These receptor sequences come from a man aged 18 to 29 in good health. Some clones in this sample may be carry-over from other donors' samples. The CDR3 runs from the conserved cysteine through the conserved F or W.

CDR3aa	v_gene	j_gene
CASSVRSGSYNEQFF	TRBV9	TRBJ2-1
CASRFRQNMNTEAFF	TRBV27	TRBJ1-1
CASSLPRTGDGYTF	TRBV28	TRBJ1-2
CASSLSLAGDRTGELFF	TRBV5-1	TRBJ2-2
CASSPPGPPETQYF	TRBV18	TRBJ2-5
CASSFLAEQYF	TRBV7-9	TRBJ2-7
CASSSDRRYGYTF	TRBV7-2	TRBJ1-2
CASSPRQGGEKLFF	TRBV7-9	TRBJ1-4
CASSIGGRDYEQYF	TRBV28	TRBJ2-7
CASRSSRAGYYGYTF	TRBV27	TRBJ1-2
CASSLRLAGEETQYF	TRBV7-8	TRBJ2-5
CASSDLLADEYNEQFF	TRBV2	TRBJ2-1
CASSLTGGWQPQHF	TRBV2	TRBJ1-5
CASSYSRGKETQYF	TRBV6-5	TRBJ2-5
CASSTTSGRALSYEQYF	TRBV5-6	TRBJ2-7